Below are 24 T cell receptor beta chains sequenced from a single sample in a study of T cell changes during pregnancy in multiple sclerosis (dated by TCRdb to between 2018 and 2021). Library preparation was by the immunoSEQ multiplex PCR assay. TCRdb's version of the immuneACCESS table is confined to in-frame rearrangements and falls short of the full clone set. An unresolved V gene accounts for under half of the shortfall where checked; the remainder is of unknown origin. The sample has 40,000 to 60,000 clones on record, roughly 92% of them singletons. The top ten clonotypes cover around 0.68% of the sample. Sequences were derived from CD4+ T cells from peripheral blood mononuclear cells, sampled in the third trimester of pregnancy. The source of these receptors is a female donor with multiple sclerosis, enrolled in a pregnancy study.

The V gene is TRBV28, the J gene TRBJ1-5; TRBD1 might be the D (5 bases). The length of the CDR3 is 12 residues. The germline CDR1 and CDR2 sequences are MDHEN and SYDVKM. CDR3 protein: CVSDSPNQPQHF. The CDR3 region has the DNA TGTGTGTCTGACAGCCCCAATCAGCCCCAGCATTTT.

The chain employs TRBV7-8 and TRBJ2-7; no firm D call. The ends were cut back, 3 bases at V and 0 bases at J, with 12 bases in the middle. Germline CDR1 SGHVS, CDR2 FQNEAQ. The CDR3 is 15 amino acids. Here the CDR3 reads CASSFPQQFSYEQYF. The DNA of the CDR3 is TGTGCCAGCAGCTTCCCTCAACAGTTCTCCTACGAGCAGTACTTC.

The J gene is TRBJ2-7, the V gene TRBV19; 11 nucleotides agree with TRBD1. V dropped 4 bases and J dropped 2; count of bases not matched to a gene: 4. CDR3 size: 15 residues. The germline V gene has CDR1 LNHDA and CDR2 SQIVND (reference sequence). CDR3 bases: TGTGCCAGTAGTAGTCCGGGACAGGGGGCCTACGAGCAGTACTTC. Amino acids: CASSSPGQGAYEQYF. The full variable domain, completed using reference TRBV19 and TRBJ2-7, is DGGITQSPKYLFRKEGQNVTLSCEQNLNHDAMYWYRQDPGQGLRLIYYSQIVNDFQKGDIAEGYSVSREKKESFPLTVTSAQKNPTAFYLCASSSPGQGAYEQYFGPGTRLTVT.

The CDR3 here is CASSLVTGGEAFF. The CDR3 coding sequence is TGTGCCAGCAGTTTAGTTACGGGGGGTGAAGCTTTCTTT. This rearrangement joins TRBV27 to TRBJ1-1; D is perhaps TRBD1 (5 bases). Trimming left V 2 bases short and J 7 bases short, with 11 bases between. The V gene's germline CDR1 is MNHEY and CDR2 SMNVEV (reference sequence). CDR3 size: 13 residues.

The chain joins TRBV5-1 to TRBJ2-1, with 7 bases fitting TRBD2. CDR1 is SGHRS and CDR2 is YFSETQ in the germline V gene. CDR3 length: 15 amino acids. The J segment lost 2 bases and the V segment lost 2 bases, leaving 4 bases of the junction unmatched. The CDR3 coding sequence is TGCGCCAGCAGCTTAGCGGGAATCACCTACAATGAGCAGTTCTTC. Amino acids: CASSLAGITYNEQFF.

V and J are TRBV5-1 and TRBJ2-7; tentatively, D is TRBD1 (6 bases). The germline V gene has CDR1 SGHRS and CDR2 YFSETQ. V was trimmed by 4 bases and J by 4 bases, leaving 15 bases between them. CDR3 length: 14 residues. The CDR3 DNA reads as TGCGCCAGCAGCCCCGGGACAAACCATTACGAGCAGTACTTC. Amino acid sequence: CASSPGTNHYEQYF.

The rearrangement links TRBV29-1 to TRBJ2-5; 7 bases align to TRBD1. CDR1 SQVTM and CDR2 ANQGSEA come from the germline V gene. The CDR3 loop spans 13 amino acids. Trimming removed 7 bases from V and 2 bases from J; junction bases left unmatched: 7. The DNA for the CDR3 is TGCAGCGCCCCTGGGACAGATCAAGAGACCCAGTACTTC. As protein: CSAPGTDQETQYF.

The CDR3 loop is CASSLFPYGYTF. CDR3 sequence (DNA): TGTGCCAGCAGTTTATTTCCTTATGGCTACACCTTC. This chain uses TRBV28 with TRBJ1-2; D unresolved. The CDR3 has 12 residues. V was trimmed by 1 base and J by 5 bases, leaving 5 bases between them. In germline, CDR1 is MDHEN, CDR2 SYDVKM.

This chain joins TRBV7-2 and TRBJ2-5; a weak D match, TRBD2 (6 bases). The germline V gene encodes CDR1 SGHTA and CDR2 FQGNSA. V was cut by 5 bases and J by 1 base, with 11 bases left in between. The CDR3 runs 14 residues. The CDR3 coding sequence is TGTGCCAGCAGCACTGGACTACTCCAAGAGACCCAGTACTTC. It yields the protein CASSTGLLQETQYF.

This chain links TRBV5-6 with TRBJ2-5; TRBD1 matches 7 bases. Germline trimming cut 4 bases from V and 4 bases from J; bases unmatched to any gene: 10. Germline V gene data show CDR1 as SGHDT and CDR2 as YYEEEE. The CDR3 is 15 residues long. The CDR3 DNA reads as TGTGCCAGCAGCCGCATGACAGGGTCGGGAGAGACCCAGTACTTC. This translates into CASSRMTGSGETQYF.

This chain uses TRBV28 with TRBJ2-5; TRBD2 is a possible D gene (6 bases). V lost 7 bases and J lost 4, with 10 bases in between. The CDR3 runs 12 residues. Germline CDR1 and CDR2: MDHEN and SYDVKM. The CDR3 nucleotides read TGTGCCAGCATGGAGGGCGGAGAGACCCAGTACTTC. Its protein product is CASMEGGETQYF.

This rearrangement joins TRBV9 to TRBJ2-3; the D is unclear. The germline CDR1 and CDR2 sequences are SGDLS and YYNGEE. V was cut by 3 bases and J by 9 bases, with 26 bases left in between. This CDR3 region has 17 residues. The CDR3 reads CASSGALGSPSEATQYF. DNA for the CDR3: TGTGCCAGCAGCGGAGCACTCGGGTCCCCCTCAGAGGCCACGCAGTATTTT.

The chain carries TRBV5-1 and TRBJ1-2, with no clear D. The germline V gene has CDR1 SGHRS and CDR2 YFSETQ. This CDR3 has 14 amino acids. The germline V and J ends were trimmed by 0 bases and 8 bases, with 14 bases remaining between them. The DNA for the CDR3 is TGCGCCAGCAGCTTGGGAGTACGTAGCGACGGCTACACCTTC. It yields the protein CASSLGVRSDGYTF.

The chain employs TRBV5-4 and TRBJ2-3, with 8 positions matching TRBD2. V shed 5 bases, J shed 1 base, and the junction held 9 bases outside the gene matches. CDR1 is SGHNT and CDR2 is YYREEE in the germline V gene (reference sequence). This CDR3 comprises 16 residues. The CDR3 DNA reads TGTGCCAGCAGTTCACCGGGACTAGGAGGCACAGATACGCAGTATTTT. The encoded protein is CASSSPGLGGTDTQYF.

The chain couples TRBV2 to TRBJ1-4; TRBD1 aligns across 10 bases. CDR1 and CDR2 from the germline V gene are SNHLY and FYNNEI. The CDR3 sequence is 15 residues long. The V and J ends lost 0 bases and 10 bases, in that order; junction bases with no gene match: 5. CDR3 region: CASSEAGTGVGKLFF. The CDR3 coding sequence is TGTGCCAGCAGTGAAGCCGGGACAGGGGTGGGAAAACTGTTTTTT.

The chain links TRBV7-6 to TRBJ2-5; TRBD2 is a possible D gene (5 bases). V gave up 5 bases and J gave up 7 bases, with 20 bases separating them. Germline V gene lookup returns CDR1 SGHVS and CDR2 FNYEAQ. The CDR3 totals 15 residues. The CDR3 bases are TGTGCCAGCAGCCAGGAGACCCCCCCCGGAGGGACCCAGTACTTC. Translation: CASSQETPPGGTQYF.

J is TRBJ2-3 and V is TRBV5-4; D is uncertain. Germline V gives CDR1 SGHNT, CDR2 YYREEE (reference sequence). The CDR3 has 12 residues. Deletions cut 0 bases from V and 5 bases from J, with 4 bases between. CDR3 DNA: TGTGCCAGCAGCTTGGACAGAGATACGCAGTATTTT. Amino acid sequence: CASSLDRDTQYF.

The chain carries TRBV5-1 and TRBJ2-2; D gene ambiguous. Per the germline V gene, CDR1 is SGHRS and CDR2 is YFSETQ. The V end was cut by 0 bases, the J end by 5 bases, with 5 bases between. The CDR3 length is 13 residues. CDR3 sequence (DNA): TGCGCCAGCAGCTTGGTCGGGACCGGGGAGCTGTTTTTT. Translation gives CASSLVGTGELFF. The full variable domain, in which reference TRBV5-1 and TRBJ2-2 provide the parts outside the CDR3, is KAGVTQTPRYLIKTRGQQVTLSCSPISGHRSVSWYQQTPGQGLQFLFEYFSETQRNKGNFPGRFSGRQFSNSRSEMNVSTLELGDSALYLCASSLVGTGELFFGEGSRLTVL.

The chain uses TRBV27 and TRBJ1-1; D remains unclear. Trimming removed 6 bases at V and 5 bases at J, with 28 bases between. This CDR3 is built from 18 residues. Germline V gene lookup returns CDR1 MNHEY and CDR2 SMNVEV (reference sequence). In DNA form, the CDR3 reads TGTGCCAGCAGACCCCAACGATACCGAACGAGGGTAGGGACTGAAGCTTTCTTT. This gives the protein CASRPQRYRTRVGTEAFF.

The chain employs TRBV27 and TRBJ2-3, with 8 bases aligning to TRBD1. Per germline, CDR1 MNHEY and CDR2 SMNVEV (reference sequence). V lost 5 bases to trimming and J lost 0 bases; unmatched junction nucleotides: 4. This CDR3 has 15 residues. The CDR3 protein is CASSDRGESTDTQYF. For the CDR3, the DNA is TGTGCCAGCAGTGACAGGGGAGAAAGCACAGATACGCAGTATTTT.

This sequence joins TRBV27 and TRBJ2-2, with 7 bases that match TRBD2. CDR1 is MNHEY, CDR2 SMNVEV, per germline (reference sequence). The junction had 12 bases not matched to a gene; V was cut back by 5 bases and J by 6 bases. The length of the CDR3 is 16 residues. CDR3 sequence (DNA): TGTGCCAGCAGTCCCTATTCGCTAGCGGACTCCGGGGAGCTGTTTTTT. This translates into CASSPYSLADSGELFF.

The genes are TRBV23-1 and TRBJ2-5; 8 bases match TRBD1. TRBV23-1 is identified as an open reading frame with a role that is uncertain. CDR3 length: 16 residues. Losses at the gene ends were 8 bases for V and 5 bases for J; bases not matched to a gene: 16. The CDR3 sequence is CASLSRTGYHGETQYF. In DNA form, the CDR3 reads TGCGCCAGCTTATCACGGACAGGGTATCATGGGGAGACCCAGTACTTC.

The chain has TRBV5-1 and TRBJ2-7; D is unresolved. V gave up 3 bases and J gave up 2 bases, with 9 bases separating them. The CDR3 consists of 13 residues. CDR1 SGHRS and CDR2 YFSETQ come from the germline V gene. The CDR3 bases are TGCGCCAGCAGCTCGACACAGACCTACGAGCAGTACTTC. This gives the protein CASSSTQTYEQYF.

V gene TRBV7-8 combines with J gene TRBJ2-7; 11 nucleotides line up with TRBD2. This CDR3 has 15 residues. Trimming took 5 bases from V and 4 from J; bases not matched to a gene: 7. Germline CDR1 SGHVS, CDR2 FQNEAQ. DNA of the CDR3: TGTGCCAGCAGCCCCCGCACTAGCGGGGGTTACGAGCAGTACTTC. Residues: CASSPRTSGGYEQYF.